This TCR beta chain originates from a study of control samples from healthy donors and cancer patients (dated by TCRdb to about 2020). About this clone itself: Its antigen has not been determined. No base quality information exists; no much larger clone differs at one position.

The receptor library was made with the immunoSEQ multiplex PCR assay. The table was pulled from immuneACCESS by TCRdb, which kept in-frame rearrangements only. Such tables lose some clones; where checked, under half of the loss comes from unresolved V genes, and the rest has no known cause. This sample comprises 170,000 or so clones, just under 95% of them detected only once. The biggest ten clones account for over 1.3% of the sample. CDR1 is given as MNHEY and CDR2 as SVGAGI, both from the germline V gene. The cysteine opens and the phenylalanine closes a CDR3 of 15 amino acids. Only the CDR3 DNA is retained, 45 bases long and in frame from the first base. Between the V and J ends, shortened by 8 bases and 0 bases respectively, the junction contains 11 bases.

The sequence is built from TRBV6-5 and TRBJ2-6; the D gene is perhaps TRBD1, from 6 matching bases. Material: blood. This TCR derives from a man younger than 35 in good health. The DNA sequence is TGTGCCAGCTCACAGGGCCACTCTGGGGCCAACGTCCTGACTTTC. Translated, it reads CASSQGHSGANVLTF.